The text below deals with one T cell receptor beta chain. This CDR3 contains 12 residues. Germline assignment: CDR1 DFQATT and CDR2 SNEGSKA (reference sequence). The V and J ends lost 4 bases and 2 bases respectively, with 9 bases between them. Unique molecular identifiers tagged the TCRbeta library. TCRdb reanalysed the PCR reads using MiXCR and keeps one entry per CDR3 protein. The sample shows a few hundred thousand distinct CDR3 sequences, almost 10% of them seen only once. This entry comes from a study of T-cell reconstitution after alpha-beta-depleted transplantation in children. The origin of this receptor is a human donor who donated a stem cell graft to a child with SCID. This material consisted of PBMCs from the stem cell graft donor, taken from the stem cell graft. The chain couples TRBV20-1 to TRBJ2-7; unclear D gene. The CDR3 nucleotides read TGCAGTGCTATCGGGCCTACCTACGAGCAGTACTTC. Translated, it gives CSAIGPTYEQYF.